This TCR beta chain was obtained from a study of radiotherapy plus CTLA-4 blockade in lung cancer (dated by TCRdb to 2017 to 2018). Some background on the complete study: Objective responses were observed in around 20% of enrolled patients, and disease control was achieved in around 28%. Broader findings and caveats from the paper: The strongest predictors of response were reported to be early dynamic shifts in blood T cell clones along with a rise in serum interferon-beta following radiation. After treatment with radiotherapy and ipilimumab, TCR clones that originated in tumors expanded in peripheral blood.

CDR1 and CDR2 are drawn from the germline V gene (reference sequence): SEHNR, FQNEAQ. After removal of 4 bases from V and 2 bases from J, the junction retains 4 bases not matched to a gene. The CDR3 starts with the cysteine, ends with the phenylalanine, and has 15 residues. This entry keeps only the CDR3 DNA: 45 bases, framed from base 1. Libraries were made using the immunoSEQ multiplex PCR assay. In its TCRdb copy, this immuneACCESS table keeps in-frame sequences only and misses some clones. Where compared with another copy, unresolved V genes explain less than half of these, and the others have no known cause. The sample yields 70,000 to 95,000 clones; around 83% were counted once. The ten biggest clones cover just over 14% of the sample. Worth noting for this clone: Its antigen is still unknown. No much larger clone is present one base from it, and per-base qualities are unavailable.

In this study, focal radiation therapy paired with CTLA-4 blockade (ipilimumab) was tested in patients who had chemo-refractory metastatic non-small-cell lung cancer. In this chain, TRBV7-9 is recombined with TRBJ2-7; TRBD1 fits 11 bases in the junction. The sequences come from peripheral blood, collected from a patient treated with radiotherapy plus ipilimumab. The sequence derives from a human donor with non-small cell lung cancer that progressed on radiotherapy plus ipilimumab. DNA sequence: TGTGCCAGCAGCTCCGGGACAGGGGGGACCTACGAGCAGTACTTC. It translates as CASSSGTGGTYEQYF.